A single sample is the source of the 30 T cell receptor beta chains below, sequenced in a study of CD8+ T cells in alopecia areata. Sequencing relied on a cDNA template that was reverse transcribed from extracted RNA. Sequencing used immunoSEQ multiplex PCR; TCRdb keeps in-frame clones, though not all of them. The sample consists of about 120,000 clones, 55% to 70% of them appearing once. Sequenced: CD4+ T cells sorted from blood. The receptor set was obtained from a human donor in good health.

J is TRBJ2-2 and V is TRBV4-1, with unresolved D. The germline V gene has CDR1 MGHRA and CDR2 YSYEKL. The CDR3 spans 15 residues. The germline V and J ends were trimmed by 0 bases and 1 base, with 6 bases remaining between them. CDR3 in amino acids: CASSQDRLNTGELFF. CDR3 DNA sequence: TGCGCCAGCAGCCAAGACCGATTGAACACCGGGGAGCTGTTTTTT.

The chain employs TRBV19 and TRBJ2-1, with 9 positions matching TRBD2. This CDR3 comprises 16 residues. CDR1 and CDR2 (germline): LNHDA, SQIVND (reference sequence). The trim removed 1 base at V and 10 bases at J, leaving 11 bases unmatched. For the CDR3, the DNA is TGTGCCAGTAGTATAGGCGAAGCGGGGGGTAGCGGCGAGCAGTTCTTC. This translates into CASSIGEAGGSGEQFF. Supplemented by reference TRBV19 and TRBJ2-1, the full variable domain reads DGGITQSPKYLFRKEGQNVTLSCEQNLNHDAMYWYRQDPGQGLRLIYYSQIVNDFQKGDIAEGYSVSREKKESFPLTVTSAQKNPTAFYLCASSIGEAGGSGEQFFGPGTRLTVL.

This chain uses TRBV15 with TRBJ2-5; maybe TRBD2 (5 bases). The V gene's germline CDR1 is LNHNV and CDR2 YYDKDF (reference sequence). Trimming stripped 1 base from V and 7 bases from J, with 13 bases between. The CDR3 has 14 amino acids. CDR3 DNA sequence: TGTGCCACCAGCAGAGCCGGGAAGGACGGGACCCAGTACTTC. It yields the protein CATSRAGKDGTQYF. Together with reference TRBV15 and TRBJ2-5, the CDR3 gives the full variable domain: DAMVIQNPRYQVTQFGKPVTLSCSQTLNHNVMYWYQQKSSQAPKLLFHYYDKDFNNEADTPDNFQSRRPNTSFCFLDIRSPGLGDTAMYLCATSRAGKDGTQYFGPGTRLLVL.

The CDR3 coding sequence is TGTGCCAGCAGAATGACAGCCGTTAATGAAAAACTGTTTTTT. It yields the protein CASRMTAVNEKLFF. The rearrangement uses TRBV2 and TRBJ1-4; tentatively, D is TRBD1 (5 bases). Trimming left V 6 bases short and J 4 bases short, with 12 bases between. The CDR3 length is 14 residues. In germline, CDR1 is SNHLY, CDR2 FYNNEI.

V usage is TRBV15 and J usage is TRBJ2-7; D is tentatively TRBD1 or TRBD2 (5 bases each). V was cut by 5 bases and J by 3 bases, with 17 bases left in between. The CDR3 totals 15 residues. Germline assignment: CDR1 LNHNV and CDR2 YYDKDF (reference sequence). CDR3 region: CATSVMGRENYEQYF. CDR3 DNA sequence: TGTGCCACCAGCGTAATGGGACGGGAAAACTACGAGCAGTACTTC.

This clone has only a few counts. J is TRBJ2-1 and V is TRBV30; 9 bases agree with TRBD2. CDR3 size: 14 residues. Germline loops: CDR1 GTSNPN, CDR2 SVGIG (reference sequence). V was clipped by 0 bases and J by 7 bases; unmatched bases: 4. The CDR3 DNA sequence: TGTGCCTGGAGTGTTTGGCTAGCGGGAAATGAGCAGTTCTTC. As protein: CAWSVWLAGNEQFF.

The chain is built from TRBV5-6 and TRBJ2-4, with D uncertain. The CDR3 is 15 amino acids. Germline values: CDR1 SGHDT, CDR2 YYEEEE. V was shortened by 2 bases and J by 0 bases, with 9 bases between the two germline ends. The CDR3 loop reads CASSFKGRAKNIQYF. The CDR3 DNA is TGTGCCAGCAGCTTTAAGGGTAGAGCCAAAAACATTCAGTACTTC.

The chain employs TRBV6-5 and TRBJ2-5; perhaps TRBD1 as D (6 bases). The germline V gene encodes CDR1 MNHEY and CDR2 SVGAGI. The CDR3 consists of 13 residues. Trimming shortened V by 6 bases and J by 2 bases, and 10 bases separated the two germline ends. The CDR3 DNA reads TGTGCCAGCAGCCGACAGGCACAAGAGACCCAGTACTTC. This translates into CASSRQAQETQYF.

The genes are TRBV5-6 and TRBJ2-6; TRBD1 aligns across 10 bases. V was clipped by 4 bases and J by 10 bases; unmatched bases: 5. Germline CDR1 and CDR2: SGHDT and YYEEEE. The CDR3 is 14 residues long. The CDR3 DNA follows: TGTGCCAGCAGCGTCAAGGGACAGGGGAACGTCCTGACTTTC. Amino acid sequence: CASSVKGQGNVLTF.

The rearrangement links TRBV2 to TRBJ2-3, with 11 positions matching TRBD2. Germline loops: CDR1 SNHLY, CDR2 FYNNEI. The CDR3 covers 15 residues. V was pared by 8 bases and J by 3 bases, with 7 bases of the junction left unmatched. CDR3 coding DNA: TGTGCCAGCGGTAGCGGGGGGGCGAGGACAGATACGCAGTATTTT. It translates to CASGSGGARTDTQYF.

This clone has only one observation. This rearrangement joins TRBV5-1 to TRBJ2-4; TRBD1 matches at 7 bases. CDR1 is SGHRS, CDR2 YFSETQ, per germline. The CDR3 loop spans 15 amino acids. Trimming removed 4 bases from V and 2 bases from J; junction bases left unmatched: 6. The CDR3: CASSVETGTKNIQYF. The CDR3 region has the DNA TGCGCCAGCAGCGTGGAGACAGGGACCAAAAACATTCAGTACTTC.

This clone came up once. The rearrangement uses TRBV7-3 and TRBJ1-2, with D tentatively TRBD1 (5 bases). Germline CDR1 and CDR2: SGHTA and FQGTGA. Trimming removed 3 bases from V and 4 bases from J, with 9 bases in between. This CDR3 comprises 13 residues. CDR3 sequence reads: CASSLQGSYGYTF. CDR3 bases: TGTGCCAGCAGCTTGCAGGGTAGCTATGGCTACACCTTC.

The chain has TRBV30 and TRBJ2-1; D not resolved. The V end was cut by 3 bases, the J end by 5 bases, with 11 bases between. The CDR3 is 13 residues long. Germline V lookup: CDR1 GTSNPN, CDR2 SVGIG (reference sequence). Written as DNA, the CDR3 is TGTGCCTGGAGGGCGGCGCTGGACAATGAGCAGTTCTTC. Encoded protein: CAWRAALDNEQFF.

The J gene is TRBJ2-7, the V gene TRBV30; perhaps TRBD2 as D (6 bases). Germline V gene data show CDR1 as GTSNPN and CDR2 as SVGIG (reference sequence). V was pared by 1 base and J by 6 bases, with 19 bases between. This CDR3 comprises 15 residues. CDR3 in amino acids: CAWSGGSGRTSEQYF. The CDR3 DNA follows: TGTGCCTGGAGTGGGGGGTCAGGGAGGACCAGCGAGCAGTACTTC.

This chain joins TRBV29-1 and TRBJ2-3; 11 bases map to TRBD2. J was trimmed by 0 bases and V by 4 bases; bases with no gene match: 9. Germline values: CDR1 SQVTM, CDR2 ANQGSEA. The CDR3 has 17 residues. The CDR3 here is CSVGRDGLAGSTDTQYF. CDR3 sequence (DNA): TGCAGCGTTGGCCGAGACGGACTAGCGGGTAGCACAGATACGCAGTATTTT.

The chain links TRBV5-1 to TRBJ1-4; 9 bases are a match to TRBD1. From germline, CDR1 is SGHRS and CDR2 YFSETQ. The CDR3 extends over 14 amino acids. V lost 3 bases, J lost 10 bases, and 7 bases stayed unmatched. CDR3 DNA: TGCGCCAGCAGCTCCCGGACAGGGGACGGAAAACTGTTTTTT. Translated, it gives CASSSRTGDGKLFF.

The chain is built from TRBV6-5 and TRBJ2-3; 9 bases are a match to TRBD1. This CDR3 comprises 16 residues. The ends lost 4 bases at V and 3 bases at J; junction bases unmatched: 8. Looked up from germline, CDR1 is MNHEY and CDR2 is SVGAGI. CDR3: CASSSPTGGGTDTQYF. The CDR3 nucleotides read TGTGCCAGCAGTTCCCCTACAGGGGGCGGGACAGATACGCAGTATTTT.

V usage is TRBV29-1 and J usage is TRBJ2-5; TRBD2 matches 9 bases. In germline, CDR1 is SQVTM, CDR2 ANQGSEA. This CDR3 contains 15 residues. J gave up 5 bases and V 6 bases, and 13 bases lay outside the gene matches. The CDR3 DNA sequence: TGCAGCGTGCTAGGTTGGGTAGCGGGGGTCGAGACCCAGTACTTC. Protein product: CSVLGWVAGVETQYF.

V usage is TRBV4-1 and J usage is TRBJ2-7; D may be TRBD1 (6 bases). Trimming cost V 4 bases and J 7 bases, with 26 bases left between them. The CDR3 covers 17 residues. CDR1 is MGHRA, CDR2 YSYEKL, per germline. CDR3 region: CASSRLTGTPDSTEQYF. The CDR3 DNA reads as TGCGCCAGCAGCCGATTGACTGGGACACCGGACTCAACGGAGCAGTACTTC.

V and J are TRBV14 and TRBJ2-5; possibly TRBD2 for D (6 bases). V lost 0 bases to trimming and J lost 8 bases, with 10 bases between them. CDR3 size: 13 residues. Germline CDR1 reads SGHDN; CDR2 reads FVKESK. The CDR3 spells CASSQDEEGTQYF. CDR3 coding DNA: TGTGCCAGCAGCCAAGATGAGGAGGGAACCCAGTACTTC.

This clone has a single count. The gene calls are TRBV30 and TRBJ1-1; D is unclear. Germline CDR1 GTSNPN, CDR2 SVGIG (reference sequence). The V end was cut by 0 bases, the J end by 2 bases, with 7 bases between. The CDR3 runs 13 residues. In nucleotides, the CDR3 is TGTGCCTGGAGTGTCTTCGAAAACACTGAAGCTTTCTTT. It translates to CAWSVFENTEAFF. The full variable domain, its missing parts supplied by reference TRBV30 and TRBJ1-1, is SQTIHQWPATLVQPVGSPLSLECTVEGTSNPNLYWYRQAAGRGLQLLFYSVGIGQISSEVPQNLSASRPQDRQFILSSKKLLLSDSGFYLCAWSVFENTEAFFGQGTRLTVV.

J is TRBJ2-5 and V is TRBV7-8, with 12 bases fitting TRBD2. Germline CDR1 SGHVS, CDR2 FQNEAQ. There are 15 residues in the CDR3. After removal of 3 bases from V and 4 bases from J, the junction contained 3 bases not matched to a gene. Here the CDR3 reads CASSFSSGGAETQYF. The DNA of the CDR3 is TGTGCCAGCAGCTTCTCTAGCGGGGGGGCAGAGACCCAGTACTTC. The whole variable domain, remainder taken from reference TRBV7-8 and TRBJ2-5, is GAGVSQSPRYKVAKRGQDVALRCDPISGHVSLFWYQQALGQGPEFLTYFQNEAQLDKSGLPSDRFFAERPEGSVSTLKIQRTQQEDSAVYLCASSFSSGGAETQYFGPGTRLLVL.

This clone was observed a single time. The genes are TRBV4-1 and TRBJ1-5; perhaps TRBD1 as D (5 bases). The V gene's germline CDR1 is MGHRA and CDR2 YSYEKL. The V end was cut by 4 bases, the J end by 1 base, with 17 bases between. The CDR3 is 17 residues long. The CDR3 loop is CASSRARGRESNQPQHF. In DNA form, the CDR3 reads TGCGCCAGCAGCCGTGCTCGTGGCAGGGAGAGCAATCAGCCCCAGCATTTT.

This chain uses TRBV10-3 with TRBJ2-5; TRBD1 agrees at 8 bases. The J segment lost 2 bases and the V segment lost 4 bases, leaving 3 bases of the junction unmatched. CDR3 length: 14 residues. In germline, CDR1 is ENHRY, CDR2 SYGVKD. The CDR3 here is CAISVRTGQETQYF. CDR3 sequence (DNA): TGTGCCATCAGTGTCAGGACAGGGCAAGAGACCCAGTACTTC.

The genes are TRBV25-1 and TRBJ2-6, with a possible D match to TRBD2 (6 bases). Germline V gene sequence: CDR1 MGHDK, CDR2 SYGVNS. This CDR3 comprises 17 residues. Trimming removed 4 bases from V and 2 bases from J, with 15 bases in between. The CDR3 nucleotides are TGTGCCAGCAGTGGACTAGTCGGGTCTGCTGGGGCCAACGTCCTGACTTTC. Residues: CASSGLVGSAGANVLTF.

This rearrangement joins TRBV29-1 to TRBJ2-1, with D tentatively TRBD1 or TRBD2 (6 bases each). Germline loops: CDR1 SQVTM, CDR2 ANQGSEA. V lost 7 bases to trimming and J lost 7 bases, with 23 bases between them. The CDR3 loop spans 15 amino acids. The CDR3 loop reads CSAPTLGGAGNEQFF. CDR3 bases: TGCAGCGCACCTACCTTGGGGGGCGCAGGGAATGAGCAGTTCTTC.

The rearrangement uses TRBV18 and TRBJ2-1; D might be TRBD1 (5 bases). This CDR3 comprises 13 residues. The germline V and J ends were trimmed by 6 bases and 4 bases, with 10 bases remaining between them. CDR1 is KGHSH and CDR2 is LQKENI in the germline V gene. This CDR3 reads CASSPGSYNEQFF. Written as DNA, the CDR3 is TGTGCCAGCTCTCCAGGGTCTTACAATGAGCAGTTCTTC.

This clone has just a few counts. This rearrangement joins TRBV30 to TRBJ2-1, with 9 nucleotides matching TRBD2. The germline V gene has CDR1 GTSNPN and CDR2 SVGIG (reference sequence). The CDR3 runs 16 residues. After removal of 4 bases from V and 6 bases from J, the junction contained 13 bases not matched to a gene. CDR3 nucleotide sequence: TGTGCCTGGATAGGCCCGGGACTAGCTCGTGGCAATGAGCAGTTCTTC. It encodes CAWIGPGLARGNEQFF.

This clone was seen only a few times. V is TRBV7-2 and J is TRBJ2-3; D ambiguous. CDR1 is SGHTA and CDR2 is FQGNSA in the germline V gene. V lost 5 bases and J 2 bases, leaving 5 bases between the germline ends. There are 12 residues in the CDR3. CDR3 DNA sequence: TGTGCCAGCAGCACAGTCACAGATACGCAGTATTTT. It codes for CASSTVTDTQYF.

This clone was detected a few times. V gene TRBV5-1 combines with J gene TRBJ1-4; 8 bases align to TRBD1. Losses at the gene ends were 0 bases for V and 6 bases for J; bases not matched to a gene: 1. This CDR3 has 14 amino acids. CDR1 SGHRS and CDR2 YFSETQ come from the germline V gene. The DNA for the CDR3 is TGCGCCAGCAGCTTGGCCAGGGGGCATGAAAAACTGTTTTTT. This translates into CASSLARGHEKLFF.